This T cell receptor (beta chain) was recovered during a study of shared clonotypes between healthy human individuals. The overall study: A couple of women and a few men aged 18 to 49 made up the donors.

Trimming cost V 8 bases and J 4 bases, with 14 bases left between them. This CDR3 is 13 amino acids long. CDR1 SGHAT and CDR2 FQNNGV come from the germline V gene. Sequencing was performed with immunoSEQ multiplex PCR; in TCRdb, only in-frame clones are kept and a portion is missing. The sample holds some 690,000 clones, less than 95% seen once. The receptor was derived from a man aged 18 to 30 in good health. Some clones in this sample may be carry-over from other donors' samples. Material for sequencing was memory CD8+ T cells from PBMCs. Subset given: CD45RO+ cells pooled with CCR7-negative TemRA cells. The rearrangement joins TRBV11-2 to TRBJ1-1; D is uncertain. The CDR3 DNA follows: TGTGCCAGCTCCAACACAGCGTCCACTGAAGCTTTCTTT. Its protein is CASSNTASTEAFF.